The 3 T cell receptor beta chains reported below all come from one sample, sequenced in a study of T cells in Graves' hyperthyroidism and ophthalmopathy. It was RNA transcripts that yielded the amplified TCR beta CDR3 regions. Carried out on the TCR CDR3, a first-round RT-PCR used the HTBI primer set. TCRdb independently ran MiXCR on the multiplex PCR reads; one entry per CDR3 protein. The data show approximately 640,000 distinct CDR3 sequences, 15% to 20% seen once. The specimen sequenced was blood. All receptors derive from a man over 45 with Graves' hyperthyroidism.

A few counts support this clonotype. This chain joins TRBV27 and TRBJ2-7, with 7 bases that match TRBD1. Germline CDR1 MNHEY, CDR2 SMNVEV (reference sequence). CDR3 size: 14 residues. V lost 4 bases to trimming and J lost 4 bases; unmatched junction nucleotides: 7. The CDR3 bases are TGTGCCAGCAGTTCTCGGGACAGACATTACGAGCAGTACTTC. Translated, it gives CASSSRDRHYEQYF.

This clonotype was seen repeatedly, ten times or more. The rearrangement joins TRBV20-1 to TRBJ2-5; the match to TRBD1 covers 11 bases. Germline V gives CDR1 DFQATT, CDR2 SNEGSKA (reference sequence). The CDR3 covers 16 residues. The ends lost 0 bases at V and 5 bases at J; junction bases unmatched: 8. CDR3 in DNA: TGCAGTGCTAGAGATCCCGGACAGGGGGCTTGGGAGACCCAGTACTTC. Amino acids: CSARDPGQGAWETQYF.

This clonotype was found many times. This chain connects TRBV24-1 to TRBJ1-5; D unresolved. Germline CDR1 KGHDR, CDR2 SFDVKD. V lost 5 bases and J lost 5, with 15 bases in between. CDR3 length: 15 amino acids. Here the CDR3 reads CATSAAQVGHQPQHF. CDR3 coding DNA: TGTGCCACCAGTGCGGCCCAGGTGGGTCATCAGCCCCAGCATTTT.